The sequence of this T cell receptor (beta chain) was determined in a study of beta chain features in type 1 diabetes. Study-level results: When Type 1 diabetes patients were examined, their TCRB CDR3s proved moderately but significantly shorter in all four CD4+ subsets. The study found fewer insertions and more deletions at VDJ junctions in type 1 diabetes patients. The question left open here concerned HLA type influencing TCRB rearrangement. Over-representation of high TCR-expressing cells was a possible consequence of cDNA sequencing.

Of the isolated RNA, all was reverse transcribed, and so the sequenced material was expressed TCRB transcripts. Some clones are missing from TCRdb's copy, which holds only in-frame ones; the method was immunoSEQ multiplex PCR. Counted here are a few hundred thousand clones, 11% to 15% occurring once; the ten biggest clones make up approximately 0.018%. Per donor, one heparinised blood draw averaged approximately 120 mL. The table lists this clone with a few counts. Its antigen is undetermined. CDR1 SGHVS and CDR2 FQNEAQ come from the germline V gene. This CDR3 spans 15 amino acids. The trim removed 1 base at V and 8 bases at J, leaving 6 bases unmatched.

The chain combines TRBV7-8 with TRBJ2-1; TRBD1 matches 9 bases. What was sequenced was naive CD4+ T cells from blood. This clonotype was obtained from a man aged 30 to 45 with type 1 diabetes. The CDR3 DNA sequence: TGTGCCAGCAGCTTAGTGGCGGACAGGGGTGATGAGCAGTTCTTC. This encodes CASSLVADRGDEQFF.